These 26 T cell receptor beta chains were all obtained from the same sample, sequenced in a study of blood T cell repertoires in COVID-19. Profiling relied on immunoSEQ multiplex PCR, and the TCRdb table lists in-frame clones only, not all of them. The table has about 130,000 clones, about four fifths seen once. Sequencing input: peripheral blood. These receptors were collected from a woman under 40 who had recovered from COVID-19.

This sequence joins TRBV19 and TRBJ2-5; tentative D call: TRBD1 (6 bases). The CDR3 covers 13 residues. Germline CDR1 and CDR2: LNHDA and SQIVND (reference sequence). V lost 3 bases, J lost 7 bases, and 12 bases lay in between. The CDR3 nucleotides read TGTGCCAGTAGTATGGACAGAAGTCTGACCCAGTACTTC. Translated, it gives CASSMDRSLTQYF.

The CDR3 DNA reads as TGTGCCAGCAGTGAAACCATCGCGAACGGCTACACCTTC. It encodes CASSETIANGYTF. The rearrangement joins TRBV6-1 to TRBJ1-2; D call uncertain. V gave up 2 bases and J gave up 8 bases, with 12 bases separating them. In germline, CDR1 is MNHNS, CDR2 SASEGT. The CDR3 length is 13 residues.

The chain combines TRBV3-1 (or the pseudogene TRBV3-2) with TRBJ1-6; a possible D gene is TRBD1 (6 bases). From germline, CDR1 is LGHDT and CDR2 YNNKEL (reference sequence). With 4 bases removed from V and 16 bases from J, the gap between germline ends came to 14 bases. The CDR3 has 12 residues. As DNA, the CDR3 is TGTGCCAGCAGCCGGGCGACAGGACCTCTCCACTTT. This sequence encodes CASSRATGPLHF.

The gene calls are TRBV6-5 and TRBJ1-1; 9 nucleotides align to TRBD1. The CDR3 totals 13 residues. Germline CDR1 and CDR2: MNHEY and SVGAGI. V lost 6 bases, J lost 10 bases, and 9 bases stayed unmatched. CDR3 loop: CASSPQGAAAAFF. For the CDR3, the DNA is TGTGCCAGCAGCCCACAGGGGGCGGCGGCAGCTTTCTTT.

V gene TRBV7-9 combines with J gene TRBJ1-1, with TRBD1 matching 9 bases. The CDR3 spans 14 residues. The germline V gene encodes CDR1 SEHNR and CDR2 FQNEAQ (reference sequence). V lost 4 bases to trimming and J lost 7 bases; unmatched junction nucleotides: 7. This CDR3 reads CASSSLDRGNEAFF. The CDR3 DNA reads TGTGCCAGCAGCTCCCTGGACAGGGGAAATGAAGCTTTCTTT.

The J gene is TRBJ1-3, the V gene TRBV6-5, with D perhaps TRBD1 (5 bases). The ends were cut back, 4 bases at V and 0 bases at J, with 13 bases in the middle. The CDR3 is made up of 16 amino acids. Per the germline V gene, CDR1 is MNHEY and CDR2 is SVGAGI. DNA of the CDR3: TGTGCCAGCAGTTTACGGACAAAAGACTCTGGAAACACCATATATTTT. It specifies CASSLRTKDSGNTIYF.

The chain employs TRBV7-3 and TRBJ2-7; 9 bases are a match to TRBD1. The V segment lost 2 bases and the J segment 2 bases; nucleotides outside the gene matches: 4. The length of the CDR3 is 15 residues. Germline V gives CDR1 SGHTA, CDR2 FQGTGA. The CDR3 here is CASSLDGTGTYEQYF. DNA for the CDR3: TGTGCCAGCAGCTTAGACGGGACAGGGACCTACGAGCAGTACTTC.

In this sample, this clone turned up many times. V and J are TRBV11-2 and TRBJ2-3; possible D gene TRBD2, 5 bases. The CDR3 contains 18 residues. CDR1 and CDR2 from the germline V gene are SGHAT and FQNNGV. V was trimmed by 2 bases and J by 1 base, leaving 19 bases between them. This CDR3 reads CASSLFGGLSDGTDTQYF. Here the CDR3 DNA reads TGTGCCAGCAGCTTATTTGGCGGACTTTCCGATGGCACAGATACGCAGTATTTT.

The chain carries TRBV11-2 and TRBJ2-3; possibly TRBD1 for D (5 bases). In germline, CDR1 is SGHAT, CDR2 FQNNGV. This CDR3 comprises 15 residues. Trimming took 1 base from V and 5 from J, leaving 13 bases between them. CDR3: CASSLVGAVRDTQYF. The CDR3 DNA reads TGTGCCAGCAGCTTAGTTGGGGCAGTAAGAGATACGCAGTATTTT. The full variable domain, with the rest looked up from reference TRBV11-2 and TRBJ2-3, is EAGVAQSPRYKIIEKRQSVAFWCNPISGHATLYWYQQILGQGPKLLIQFQNNGVVDDSQLPKDRFSAERLKGVDSTLKIQPAKLEDSAVYLCASSLVGAVRDTQYFGPGTRLTVL.

The chain recombines TRBV29-1 with TRBJ1-3; 12 nucleotides agree with TRBD1. V gave up 6 bases and J gave up 4 bases; unmatched junction bases: 7. The germline V gene encodes CDR1 SQVTM and CDR2 ANQGSEA. The length of the CDR3 is 15 residues. The CDR3: CSVTGQGASGNTIYF. The CDR3 DNA reads TGCAGCGTAACGGGACAGGGGGCTTCAGGAAACACCATATATTTT. The entire variable domain, with the rest obtained from reference TRBV29-1 and TRBJ1-3, is as follows: SAVISQKPSRDICQRGTSLTIQCQVDSQVTMMFWYRQQPGQSLTLIATANQGSEATYESGFVIDKFPISRPNLTFSTLTVSNMSPEDSSIYLCSVTGQGASGNTIYFGEGSWLTVV.

The chain combines TRBV5-1 with TRBJ2-7; 8 nucleotides line up with TRBD2. In germline, CDR1 is SGHRS, CDR2 YFSETQ. The CDR3 runs to 16 residues. Trimming took 3 bases from V and 5 from J; bases not matched to a gene: 13. The CDR3 reads CASSSAGRGGQHEQYF. The CDR3 nucleotides are TGCGCCAGCAGCTCAGCCGGCCGGGGGGGGCAGCACGAGCAGTACTTC.

The V call is TRBV5-4, the J call TRBJ2-3, with 16 bases fitting TRBD2. V shed 4 bases, J shed 6 bases, and the junction held 11 bases outside the gene matches. This CDR3 region has 18 residues. CDR1 SGHNT and CDR2 YYREEE come from the germline V gene (reference sequence). CDR3 DNA sequence: TGTGCCAGCAGCGCGGGACTAGCGGGGGGGCCCCAAGCGGATACGCAGTATTTT. Translated: CASSAGLAGGPQADTQYF.

V is TRBV9 and J is TRBJ2-3, with D perhaps matching TRBD2 (6 bases). CDR3 size: 14 residues. V was cut by 3 bases and J by 7 bases, with 15 bases left in between. CDR1 is SGDLS, CDR2 YYNGEE, per germline. DNA of the CDR3: TGTGCCAGCAGCGGGGACTGGGGAATGAATACGCAGTATTTT. Amino acid sequence: CASSGDWGMNTQYF. Combining the CDR3 with reference TRBV9 and TRBJ2-3 gives the whole variable domain DSGVTQTPKHLITATGQRVTLRCSPRSGDLSVYWYQQSLDQGLQFLIQYYNGEERAKGNILERFSAQQFPDLHSELNLSSLELGDSALYFCASSGDWGMNTQYFGPGTRLTVL.

The chain employs TRBV5-8 and TRBJ2-7; D is unresolved. Germline-derived CDR1 and CDR2 are SGHTS and YDEGEE. V lost 4 bases and J lost 3, with 11 bases in between. The CDR3 loop spans 13 amino acids. Here the CDR3 DNA reads TGTGCCAGCAGCCAAACTATATTCTACGAGCAGTACTTC. This encodes CASSQTIFYEQYF.

The chain joins TRBV4-1 to TRBJ2-5, with 8 nucleotides matching TRBD2. Germline assignment: CDR1 MGHRA and CDR2 YSYEKL. V lost 2 bases and J lost 2; bases outside the gene matches: 10. The CDR3 length is 17 residues. CDR3 in DNA: TGCGCCAGCAGCCAACCTCTGATTAGCGGGGAACAAGAGACCCAGTACTTC. Translation: CASSQPLISGEQETQYF.

This rearrangement joins TRBV13 to TRBJ2-1, with 8 nucleotides matching TRBD2. The junction had 3 bases not matched to a gene; V was cut back by 5 bases and J by 0 bases. There are 15 residues in the CDR3. Germline V gene data show CDR1 as PRHDT and CDR2 as FYEKMQ (reference sequence). As DNA, the CDR3 is TGTGCCAGCAGCCAGACTAGCGCCTCCTACAATGAGCAGTTCTTC. It codes for CASSQTSASYNEQFF.

This chain links TRBV11-2 with TRBJ1-3; no reliable D call. From germline, CDR1 is SGHAT and CDR2 FQNNGV. The CDR3 length is 19 residues. Trimming took off 1 base at V and 2 bases at J, with 21 bases between the two ends. The CDR3 here is CASSLVPDFYVRPGNTIYF. The CDR3 nucleotides are TGTGCCAGCAGCTTAGTGCCGGATTTTTACGTGAGGCCTGGAAACACCATATATTTT.

This chain uses TRBV6-1 with TRBJ1-2; TRBD1 agrees at 7 bases. The CDR3 loop spans 16 amino acids. Per germline, CDR1 MNHNS and CDR2 SASEGT. After removal of 2 bases from V and 4 bases from J, the junction contained 10 bases not matched to a gene. The CDR3 spells CASSENTGQVIYGYTF. DNA for the CDR3: TGTGCCAGCAGTGAAAACACAGGACAGGTGATCTATGGCTACACCTTC.

CDR3 sequence: CASSIEDRGRTDTQYF. CDR3 coding DNA: TGTGCCAGTAGTATCGAAGACAGGGGGCGCACAGATACGCAGTATTTT. This rearrangement joins TRBV19 to TRBJ2-3; 10 bases map to TRBD1. The ends lost 3 bases at V and 1 base at J; junction bases unmatched: 4. The CDR3 spans 16 residues. Per germline, CDR1 LNHDA and CDR2 SQIVND (reference sequence).

CDR3 nucleotides: TGTGCCAGCAGGAGAACTGACTATGGCTACACCTTC. The encoded protein is CASRRTDYGYTF. This chain joins TRBV6-5 and TRBJ1-2; D remains ambiguous. CDR3 length equals 12 residues. V lost 6 bases to trimming and J lost 3 bases, with 8 bases between them. The germline CDR1 and CDR2 sequences are MNHEY and SVGAGI.

The chain carries TRBV2 and TRBJ2-5; 13 positions agree with TRBD2. The germline V gene encodes CDR1 SNHLY and CDR2 FYNNEI. V lost 0 bases, J lost 6 bases, and 4 bases stayed unmatched. This CDR3 is 16 amino acids long. CDR3 nucleotide sequence: TGTGCCAGCAGTGAAGCCAGACTAGCGGGGGGAAAGACCCAGTACTTC. The encoded protein is CASSEARLAGGKTQYF.

The chain joins TRBV27 to TRBJ2-3; D is perhaps TRBD2 (6 bases). The CDR3 sequence is 15 residues long. Trimming pared 6 bases from V and 2 bases from J, leaving 15 bases between. Germline CDR1 MNHEY, CDR2 SMNVEV (reference sequence). CDR3 residues: CASSRLAELTDTQYF. CDR3 nucleotides: TGTGCCAGCAGCCGATTAGCGGAACTCACAGATACGCAGTATTTT.

This clone is a singleton in its sample. This chain joins TRBV25-1 and TRBJ2-3; 11 nucleotides align to TRBD2. The CDR3 sequence is 16 residues long. V was pared by 4 bases and J by 2 bases, with 5 bases of the junction left unmatched. In germline, CDR1 is MGHDK, CDR2 SYGVNS. The CDR3 DNA reads as TGTGCCAGCAGTGGTGCTAGCGGGGGGAACACAGATACGCAGTATTTT. Residues: CASSGASGGNTDTQYF.

This clone was counted a few times. The gene calls are TRBV19 and TRBJ2-7; 7 bases fit TRBD1. The CDR3 runs 11 residues. Per the germline V gene, CDR1 is LNHDA and CDR2 is SQIVND (reference sequence). Trimming cost V 10 bases and J 5 bases; bases outside gene matches: 5. The DNA for the CDR3 is TGTGCCACCCGACAGGGCCACGAGCAGTACTTC. It is translated as CATRQGHEQYF.

The chain uses TRBV7-3 and TRBJ1-3; no clear D gene. The V end was cut by 7 bases, the J end by 0 bases, with 13 bases between. The germline CDR1 and CDR2 sequences are SGHTA and FQGTGA. This CDR3 has 15 residues. CDR3: CASIQLPSSGNTIYF. The CDR3 DNA reads TGTGCCAGCATCCAACTCCCGAGCTCTGGAAACACCATATATTTT.

The rearrangement joins TRBV5-1 to TRBJ2-1; TRBD2 aligns across 11 bases. The length of the CDR3 is 15 residues. Unmatched junction bases numbered 11, after V lost 7 bases and J lost 8 bases. Germline V lookup: CDR1 SGHRS, CDR2 YFSETQ. The CDR3 protein is CASWTSGYSRHEQFF. CDR3 bases: TGCGCCAGCTGGACTAGCGGGTACTCGAGACATGAGCAGTTCTTC.